The 3 T cell receptor beta chains given below trace back to one sample, sequenced in a study of shared clonotypes between healthy human individuals (dated by TCRdb to the early 2020s). Libraries were built with the immunoSEQ multiplex PCR assay. This immuneACCESS table, as held by TCRdb, lists in-frame sequences with V and J called but not all clones. Of the missing ones, under half trace to an unresolved V gene in checked studies; the others have no known cause. The sample has some 2.4 million clones on record, under 95% of them singletons. The top ten constitute 0.36% of the sample. Material for sequencing was naive CD4+ T cells from PBMCs. The sample's cell subset or site label, in plain terms: CD45RA+ positively selected. Receptors originate from a man aged 18 to 35 in good health. Some clones in this sample may be carry-over from other donors' samples.

CDR3 region: CASSAGTSGRASYEQYF. The CDR3 DNA sequence: TGTGCCAGCAGCGCCGGGACTAGCGGGAGGGCTTCCTACGAGCAGTACTTC. This chain links TRBV9 with TRBJ2-7; 16 nucleotides match TRBD2. This CDR3 region has 17 residues. J gave up 1 base and V 3 bases, and 4 bases lay outside the gene matches. Germline loops: CDR1 SGDLS, CDR2 YYNGEE.

The chain recombines TRBV28 with TRBJ2-7, with TRBD2 identical over 13 bases. V was pared by 6 bases and J by 4 bases, with 9 bases of the junction left unmatched. Germline CDR1 reads MDHEN; CDR2 reads SYDVKM. CDR3 length: 16 residues. CDR3 sequence: CASRSGLAGKNYEQYF. For the CDR3, the DNA is TGTGCCAGCAGGTCGGGACTAGCGGGGAAGAATTACGAGCAGTACTTC.

The chain recombines TRBV28 with TRBJ2-6; D is unclear. In germline, CDR1 is MDHEN, CDR2 SYDVKM. The CDR3 extends over 15 amino acids. With 3 bases removed from V and 0 bases from J, the gap between germline ends came to 6 bases. The CDR3 nucleotides are TGTGCCAGCAGTTTCGAGACCTCTGGGGCCAACGTCCTGACTTTC. This translates into CASSFETSGANVLTF. The complete variable domain, with remaining parts taken from reference TRBV28 and TRBJ2-6, reads DVKVTQSSRYLVKRTGEKVFLECVQDMDHENMFWYRQDPGLGLRLIYFSYDVKMKEKGDIPEGYSVSREKKERFSLILESASTNQTSMYLCASSFETSGANVLTFGAGSRLTVL.